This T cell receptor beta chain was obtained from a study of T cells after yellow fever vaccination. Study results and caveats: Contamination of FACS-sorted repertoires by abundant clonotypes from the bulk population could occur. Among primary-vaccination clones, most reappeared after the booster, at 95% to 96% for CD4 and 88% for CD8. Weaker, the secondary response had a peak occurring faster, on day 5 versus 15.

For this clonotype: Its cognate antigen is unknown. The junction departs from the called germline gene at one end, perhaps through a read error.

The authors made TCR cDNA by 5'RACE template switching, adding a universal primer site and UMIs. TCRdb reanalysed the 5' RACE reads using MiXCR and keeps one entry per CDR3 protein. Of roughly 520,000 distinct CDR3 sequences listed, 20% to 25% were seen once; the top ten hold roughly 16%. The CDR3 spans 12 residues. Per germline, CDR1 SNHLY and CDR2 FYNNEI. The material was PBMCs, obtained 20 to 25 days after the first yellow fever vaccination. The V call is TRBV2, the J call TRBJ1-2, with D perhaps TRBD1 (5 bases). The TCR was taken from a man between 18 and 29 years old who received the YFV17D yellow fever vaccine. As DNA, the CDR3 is TGTGCCAGCAGTGAAGCGGGGCCAGGGATCGACTTC. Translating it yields CASSEAGPGIDF.